This T cell receptor (beta chain) was obtained from a study of T-cell reconstitution after alpha-beta-depleted transplantation in children. The study, taken as a whole, reports: T-cell numbers and diversity one year post-transplant derived largely from freshly generated T cells. Reports say that about two months after transplant, the alpha-beta T cells came out of several hundred graft clones that had expanded.

Per the germline V gene, CDR1 is SGHVS and CDR2 is FQNEAQ. The CDR3 covers 16 residues. V was clipped by 0 bases and J by 3 bases; unmatched bases: 5. This clonotype was seen a handful of times. Its specificity is not known. TCRbeta library construction was performed incorporating unique molecular identifiers. MiXCR, run by TCRdb on the PCR reads, gives a single entry per CDR3 protein. The sample records 500,000 to 650,000 distinct CDR3 sequences, around 13% being singletons. The TCR originated in a male patient between 10 and 17 years old who had a stem cell transplant for acute myeloid leukemia, so the T cells may come from the graft donor. Sequenced here: PBMCs, mostly from graft donor cells, sampled 360 days after TCRalphabeta/CD19-depleted stem cell transplant. This chain uses TRBV7-8 with TRBJ2-1, with 7 bases fitting TRBD2. This CDR3 reads CASSLAEGRDYNEQFF. CDR3 bases: TGTGCCAGCAGCTTAGCGGAGGGGAGGGACTACAATGAGCAGTTCTTC.